This is a list of T cell receptor beta chains from one sample in a study of beta chain features in type 1 diabetes. Clones were sequenced by immunoSEQ multiplex PCR, and TCRdb holds only the in-frame ones, with some missing. The repertoire has 550,000 to 850,000 clones, roughly 13% of them found once; the top ten carry 0.022%. The sequencing sample was made of naive CD4+ T cells from blood. These receptors were obtained from a man aged 18 to 30 with type 1 diabetes. Each CDR3 is given with its conserved first and last residue. The order of the fields is D gene, V gene, J gene, clone size, CDR3 protein, CDR3 DNA. D genes are given only for firm matches. The size entry is marked missing in some rows and otherwise reads once, few, many or a size class.

d_gene: TRBD2; v_gene: TRBV30; j_gene: TRBJ2-7; abundance: .; CDR3aa: CAWSLYRTSGVNEQYF; CDR3nt: TGTGCCTGGAGTCTCTATCGGACTAGCGGAGTGAACGAGCAGTACTTC
d_gene: .; v_gene: TRBV30; j_gene: TRBJ2-3; abundance: few; CDR3aa: CAWATPGADTQYF; CDR3nt: TGTGCCTGGGCTACCCCAGGGGCAGATACGCAGTATTTT
d_gene: .; v_gene: TRBV6-6; j_gene: TRBJ1-6; abundance: few; CDR3aa: CASSYGDSPLHF; CDR3nt: TGTGCCAGCAGTTACGGGGATTCACCCCTCCACTTT
d_gene: .; v_gene: TRBV30; j_gene: TRBJ2-3; abundance: few; CDR3aa: CAWNDPGAYTQYF; CDR3nt: TGTGCCTGGAACGACCCAGGGGCCTATACGCAGTATTTT
d_gene: TRBD2; v_gene: TRBV7-6; j_gene: TRBJ2-7; abundance: .; CDR3aa: CASSLVSSGASSYEQYF; CDR3nt: TGTGCCAGCAGCTTAGTCTCTAGCGGAGCCAGCTCCTACGAGCAGTACTTC
d_gene: .; v_gene: TRBV30; j_gene: TRBJ1-3; abundance: .; CDR3aa: CAWGRGNTIYF; CDR3nt: TGTGCCTGGGGCCGTGGGAACACCATATATTTT
d_gene: .; v_gene: TRBV4-2; j_gene: TRBJ2-7; abundance: few; CDR3aa: CASSPSGGATTYEQYF; CDR3nt: TGTGCCAGCAGCCCTTCAGGAGGAGCGACTACCTACGAGCAGTACTTC
d_gene: .; v_gene: TRBV30; j_gene: TRBJ1-3; abundance: few; CDR3aa: CAWTRPVSRDSGNTIYF; CDR3nt: TGTGCCTGGACCCGCCCGGTCTCTCGGGACTCTGGAAACACCATATATTTT
d_gene: .; v_gene: TRBV7-2; j_gene: TRBJ2-1; abundance: few; CDR3aa: CASSLGQGFHNEQFF; CDR3nt: TGTGCCAGCAGCTTGGGGCAGGGGTTCCACAATGAGCAGTTCTTC
d_gene: TRBD1; v_gene: TRBV4-1; j_gene: TRBJ1-5; abundance: .; CDR3aa: CASSQGQGAYQPQHF; CDR3nt: TGCGCCAGCAGCCAGGGACAGGGGGCTTATCAGCCCCAGCATTTT
d_gene: .; v_gene: TRBV25-1; j_gene: TRBJ2-2; abundance: .; CDR3aa: CASSEYGRRFGELFF; CDR3nt: TGTGCCAGCAGTGAATACGGCCGAAGGTTCGGGGAGCTGTTTTTT
d_gene: .; v_gene: TRBV28; j_gene: TRBJ1-6; abundance: .; CDR3aa: CASSLSGRNSPLHF; CDR3nt: TGTGCCAGCAGTTTATCAGGGCGCAACTCACCCCTCCACTTT
d_gene: .; v_gene: TRBV4-1; j_gene: TRBJ2-1; abundance: .; CDR3aa: CASSSPGTYNNEQFF; CDR3nt: TGCGCCAGCAGCTCACCCGGGACATACAACAATGAGCAGTTCTTC
d_gene: TRBD1; v_gene: TRBV29-1; j_gene: TRBJ1-2; abundance: few; CDR3aa: CSVSGTGVGYTF; CDR3nt: TGCAGCGTTTCCGGGACAGGGGTCGGCTACACCTTC
d_gene: .; v_gene: TRBV27; j_gene: TRBJ2-7; abundance: .; CDR3aa: CASRPLGSYEQYF; CDR3nt: TGTGCCAGCAGACCCCTGGGCTCCTACGAGCAGTACTTC
d_gene: TRBD2; v_gene: TRBV6-1; j_gene: TRBJ2-1; abundance: few; CDR3aa: CASRLAAGGYNEQFF; CDR3nt: TGTGCCAGCAGGCTCGCGGCGGGGGGATACAATGAGCAGTTCTTC
d_gene: .; v_gene: TRBV6-6; j_gene: TRBJ2-3; abundance: .; CDR3aa: CASSPSTDTQYF; CDR3nt: TGTGCCAGCAGCCCTTCCACAGATACGCAGTATTTT
d_gene: .; v_gene: TRBV2; j_gene: TRBJ1-2; abundance: .; CDR3aa: CASTLTGSYGYTF; CDR3nt: TGTGCCAGCACCCTAACGGGGTCGTATGGCTACACCTTC
d_gene: TRBD1; v_gene: TRBV29-1; j_gene: TRBJ2-4; abundance: .; CDR3aa: CSVAGTGDIAKNIQYF; CDR3nt: TGCAGCGTTGCTGGGACAGGGGATATAGCCAAAAACATTCAGTACTTC
d_gene: .; v_gene: TRBV11-2; j_gene: TRBJ2-3; abundance: .; CDR3aa: CASSSGYLSTDTQYF; CDR3nt: TGTGCCAGCAGCTCAGGATATCTCTCCACAGATACGCAGTATTTT
d_gene: .; v_gene: TRBV5-1; j_gene: TRBJ1-1; abundance: .; CDR3aa: CASSLEGMNTEAFF; CDR3nt: TGCGCCAGCAGCTTGGAAGGGATGAACACTGAAGCTTTCTTT
d_gene: TRBD1; v_gene: TRBV2; j_gene: TRBJ1-1; abundance: .; CDR3aa: CASSFRGETEAFF; CDR3nt: TGTGCCAGCAGTTTCAGGGGGGAAACTGAAGCTTTCTTT
d_gene: .; v_gene: TRBV15; j_gene: TRBJ2-7; abundance: .; CDR3aa: CATSRDRSLGAENYEQYF; CDR3nt: TGTGCCACCAGCAGAGATCGGTCTTTGGGGGCGGAGAACTACGAGCAGTACTTC
d_gene: .; v_gene: TRBV7-2; j_gene: TRBJ2-3; abundance: few; CDR3aa: CASSLDSSDTQYF; CDR3nt: TGTGCCAGCAGCTTAGACAGTTCAGATACGCAGTATTTT
d_gene: TRBD2; v_gene: TRBV10-3; j_gene: TRBJ2-3; abundance: .; CDR3aa: CAISDSSGTDTQYF; CDR3nt: TGTGCCATCAGTGATTCTAGCGGTACAGATACGCAGTATTTT
d_gene: TRBD1; v_gene: TRBV7-9; j_gene: TRBJ1-2; abundance: .; CDR3aa: CASSLQQGLGYTF; CDR3nt: TGTGCCAGCAGCCTCCAACAGGGGTTGGGCTACACCTTC
d_gene: .; v_gene: TRBV6-1; j_gene: TRBJ2-1; abundance: .; CDR3aa: CASSEVRVNEQFF; CDR3nt: TGTGCCAGCAGTGAAGTTAGGGTAAATGAGCAGTTCTTC